This T cell receptor (beta chain) was recovered during a study of Ad26.COV2.S vaccination and SARS-CoV-2 variants. Method: immunoSEQ multiplex PCR; TCRdb's copy keeps in-frame clones and lacks some. The sample holds hundreds of thousands of clones, about 90% seen once. Germline V CDR1 and CDR2: ENHRY, SYGVKD. The CDR3 consists of 17 residues. V gave up 3 bases and J gave up 4 bases, with 19 bases separating them. Described treatment: around 19 received Ad26.COV2.S at low or high dose, single or two shots; 5 received placebo; per-sample allocation not given. Sampling occurred on day 63 after the first vaccine or placebo injection.

This clonotype was obtained from a person aged 18-65 years who received the Ad26.COV2.S COVID-19 vaccine or a placebo. The material sequenced was peripheral blood, taken in a trial of Ad26.COV2.S vaccine versus placebo. The rearrangement joins TRBV10-3 to TRBJ1-3; no clear D. The CDR3, as DNA: TGTGCCATCAGTGACCCGCGCCATCGTTCCGCCGGAAACACCATATATTTT. It translates to CAISDPRHRSAGNTIYF.